Listed here are 30 T cell receptor beta chains from one sample, sequenced in a study of shared clonotypes between healthy human individuals. Libraries were prepared by immunoSEQ multiplex PCR; TCRdb keeps only in-frame clonotypes and omits some of them. The sample has over a million clones; around 97% are singletons. Sequenced input: naive CD4+ T cells sorted from blood. The subset was: CD45RA+ positively selected. These receptor sequences come from a man between 25 and 39 years old in good health.

This rearrangement joins TRBV6-1 to TRBJ2-3; 10 bases line up with TRBD2. The V gene's germline CDR1 is MNHNS and CDR2 SASEGT. This CDR3 has 18 residues. Unmatched junction bases numbered 11, after V lost 2 bases and J lost 3 bases. This CDR3 is CASSERLAGEMGTDTQYF. The CDR3 bases are TGTGCCAGCAGTGAACGGCTAGCGGGAGAAATGGGGACAGATACGCAGTATTTT.

V usage is TRBV21-1 and J usage is TRBJ2-7; the table's D call TRBD2 went unverified against the DNA. TRBV21-1 is marked as a pseudogene. The CDR3 has 12 amino acids. The CDR3 DNA follows: TGTGCCAGCGGGCGGACTGACCACGAGCAGTACTTC. As protein: CASGRTDHEQYF.

The chain joins TRBV5-6 to TRBJ1-4; 9 bases are a match to TRBD1. Trimming at V came to 4 bases and at J to 8 bases, leaving 9 bases not matched to a gene. CDR3 length equals 15 residues. Germline V gene data show CDR1 as SGHDT and CDR2 as YYEEEE. Here the CDR3 reads CASSMGDRASEKLFF. CDR3 DNA: TGTGCCAGCAGCATGGGGGACAGGGCCAGCGAAAAACTGTTTTTT. Supplemented by reference TRBV5-6 and TRBJ1-4, the full variable domain reads DAGVTQSPTHLIKTRGQQVTLRCSPKSGHDTVSWYQQALGQGPQFIFQYYEEEERQRGNFPDRFSGHQFPNYSSELNVNALLLGDSALYLCASSMGDRASEKLFFGSGTQLSVL.

This clone has just one count. The J gene is TRBJ1-2, the V gene TRBV9; D possibly corresponds to TRBD1 (5 bases). Trimming removed 2 bases from V and 2 bases from J, with 16 bases in between. Germline assignment: CDR1 SGDLS and CDR2 YYNGEE. This CDR3 has 16 amino acids. The CDR3 nucleotides read TGTGCCAGCAGCGTGGTCGGGGGTGAGGGGAACTATGGCTACACCTTC. Its translation is CASSVVGGEGNYGYTF.

The V call is TRBV5-5, the J call TRBJ1-4; TRBD1 agrees at 8 bases. The CDR3 has 15 amino acids. The V gene's germline CDR1 is SGHKS and CDR2 YYEKEE (reference sequence). With 4 bases clipped from V and 8 bases from J, the junction kept 10 bases outside the gene matches. The CDR3 region is CASSVNTGGGEKLFF. In DNA form, the CDR3 reads TGTGCCAGCAGCGTAAACACAGGGGGAGGGGAAAAACTGTTTTTT.

Concerning this clone itself: The same CDR3 also results from other DNA sequences found in this sample. The chain uses TRBV7-2 and TRBJ1-5, with D possibly matching TRBD1 (6 bases). This CDR3 is built from 13 residues. Germline CDR1 and CDR2: SGHTA and FQGNSA. Trimming took 2 bases from V and 4 from J, leaving 6 bases between them. CDR3 DNA sequence: TGTGCCAGCAGCTTAACAGGGAATCAGCCCCAGCATTTT. Encoded protein: CASSLTGNQPQHF.

The chain joins TRBV5-4 to TRBJ1-1; a weak D match, TRBD1 (5 bases). This CDR3 region has 15 residues. Germline CDR1 reads SGHNT; CDR2 reads YYREEE (reference sequence). Trimming left V 2 bases short and J 1 base short, with 12 bases between. CDR3 bases: TGTGCCAGCAGCTTCAGGATCCAGGGGAACACTGAAGCTTTCTTT. Translating it yields CASSFRIQGNTEAFF. The full variable domain, in which reference TRBV5-4 and TRBJ1-1 provide the parts outside the CDR3, is ETGVTQSPTHLIKTRGQQVTLRCSSQSGHNTVSWYQQALGQGPQFIFQYYREEENGRGNFPPRFSGLQFPNYSSELNVNALELDDSALYLCASSFRIQGNTEAFFGQGTRLTVV.

The chain joins TRBV7-7 to TRBJ2-1, with TRBD2 as a possible D gene (6 bases). Germline assignment: CDR1 SSHAT and CDR2 FNYEAQ (reference sequence). Trimming removed 6 bases from V and 4 bases from J, with 22 bases in between. The CDR3 has 17 residues. The CDR3 loop is CASSSGRDPISYNEQFF. The CDR3 DNA follows: TGTGCCAGCAGTTCAGGGCGGGACCCGATCTCTTACAATGAGCAGTTCTTC.

The chain recombines TRBV7-1 with TRBJ2-6; D is possibly TRBD1 (6 bases). TRBV7-1 is an ORF, and what it does is uncertain. V lost 4 bases to trimming and J lost 2 bases, with 9 bases between them. The CDR3 consists of 15 residues. CDR3 bases: TGTGCCAGCAGCTTACAGGGTCCTGGGGCCAACGTCCTGACTTTC. Translation gives CASSLQGPGANVLTF.

The CDR3 DNA is TGTGCCAGCAGCCGCGGACTTCCAACAGATACGCAGTATTTT. This gives the protein CASSRGLPTDTQYF. J is TRBJ2-3 and V is TRBV5-4; D possibly corresponds to TRBD2 (5 bases). The CDR3 sequence is 14 residues long. Germline-derived CDR1 and CDR2 are SGHNT and YYREEE (reference sequence). Trimming cost V 4 bases and J 3 bases, with 12 bases left between them.

The V gene is TRBV27, the J gene TRBJ2-5; maybe TRBD2 (5 bases). Trimming cost V 2 bases and J 5 bases, with 12 bases left between them. CDR1 is MNHEY, CDR2 SMNVEV, per germline (reference sequence). This CDR3 comprises 14 residues. In nucleotides, the CDR3 is TGTGCCAGCAGTTTAAGCCTGGGCGGGGAGACCCAGTACTTC. Its protein is CASSLSLGGETQYF.

This chain links TRBV27 with TRBJ1-1; TRBD1 matches at 8 bases. CDR1 MNHEY and CDR2 SMNVEV come from the germline V gene (reference sequence). The CDR3 spans 15 residues. Trimming took 5 bases from V and 2 from J; bases not matched to a gene: 7. The CDR3 reads CASSIGQGLNTEAFF. The CDR3 coding sequence is TGTGCCAGCAGTATCGGACAGGGTCTCAACACTGAAGCTTTCTTT.

The chain uses TRBV2 and TRBJ1-5; 9 bases are a match to TRBD1. The CDR3 is made up of 16 amino acids. From germline, CDR1 is SNHLY and CDR2 FYNNEI. V dropped 3 bases and J dropped 7; count of bases not matched to a gene: 10. CDR3 sequence (DNA): TGTGCCAGCAGTGATCAGCGAGGACAGGGGAAGCAGCCCCAGCATTTT. It yields the protein CASSDQRGQGKQPQHF.

This chain joins TRBV29-1 and TRBJ2-1; TRBD2 matches 13 bases. CDR3 length equals 16 residues. V trimming: 2 bases; J trimming: 2 bases; junction bases outside the gene matches: 3. In germline, CDR1 is SQVTM, CDR2 ANQGSEA. The CDR3 spells CSVEPGTSGTYNEQFF. CDR3 coding DNA: TGCAGCGTTGAACCCGGGACTAGCGGGACCTACAATGAGCAGTTCTTC.

The rearrangement links TRBV10-3 to TRBJ2-7; 8 positions agree with TRBD1. V lost 8 bases to trimming and J lost 2 bases; unmatched junction nucleotides: 2. In germline, CDR1 is ENHRY, CDR2 SYGVKD. The CDR3 extends over 12 amino acids. This CDR3 reads CAIGQGPYEQYF. The CDR3 DNA sequence: TGTGCCATCGGACAGGGCCCCTACGAGCAGTACTTC.

CDR3 sequence reads: CASSPSSVGRQYF. The CDR3 nucleotides are TGTGCCAGCAGCCCTTCTAGCGTGGGTCGGCAGTATTTT. The chain couples TRBV7-9 to TRBJ2-3, with a possible D match to TRBD2 (6 bases). The CDR3 loop spans 13 amino acids. Germline assignment: CDR1 SEHNR and CDR2 FQNEAQ (reference sequence). V was pared by 5 bases and J by 11 bases, with 17 bases between.

CDR3 nucleotides: TGCGCCAGCAGCCAAGTCGATCTAGGGTTTAGCTCCTACAATGAGCAGTTCTTC. It encodes CASSQVDLGFSSYNEQFF. The gene calls are TRBV4-1 and TRBJ2-1; no definite D call. The CDR3 runs to 18 residues. Trimming removed 1 base from V and 0 bases from J, with 16 bases in between. CDR1 is MGHRA and CDR2 is YSYEKL in the germline V gene.

V gene TRBV4-1 combines with J gene TRBJ2-7; 10 bases line up with TRBD1. V lost 2 bases, J lost 2 bases, and 6 bases stayed unmatched. CDR3 size: 16 residues. Per germline, CDR1 MGHRA and CDR2 YSYEKL. The CDR3 DNA is TGCGCCAGCAGCCAACTAGCCGGGACAGGGGCCTACGAGCAGTACTTC. It encodes CASSQLAGTGAYEQYF.

The V call is TRBV11-2, the J call TRBJ1-5; D not resolved. Germline V CDR1 and CDR2: SGHAT, FQNNGV. Trimming shortened V by 4 bases and J by 7 bases, and 14 bases separated the two germline ends. The CDR3 has 14 amino acids. In DNA form, the CDR3 reads TGTGCCAGCAGCTCCGGGAGACGTGGGCAGCCCCAGCATTTT. Encoded protein: CASSSGRRGQPQHF.

In its sample, this clone was seen once. This rearrangement joins TRBV5-1 to TRBJ2-2; 7 bases line up with TRBD1. After removal of 4 bases from V and 7 bases from J, the junction contained 7 bases not matched to a gene. Germline V gene data show CDR1 as SGHRS and CDR2 as YFSETQ. The CDR3 is 14 residues long. CDR3 sequence (DNA): TGCGCCAGCAGCCAGAGAACAGGGGACGGGGAGCTGTTTTTT. This gives the protein CASSQRTGDGELFF.

The chain combines TRBV2 with TRBJ2-7; the D gene is possibly TRBD2 (5 bases). Trimming took 3 bases from V and 6 from J, leaving 12 bases between them. The CDR3 runs to 13 residues. CDR1 is SNHLY, CDR2 FYNNEI, per germline. CDR3 region: CASSEGVGSEQYF. The CDR3 DNA is TGTGCCAGCAGTGAGGGAGTGGGGAGCGAGCAGTACTTC.

The V and J genes are TRBV9 and TRBJ2-6; a possible D gene is TRBD2 (6 bases). Trimming stripped 6 bases from V and 3 bases from J, with 10 bases between. Germline loops: CDR1 SGDLS, CDR2 YYNGEE. CDR3 length: 14 amino acids. The CDR3 reads CASKEGVGANVLTF. CDR3 nucleotide sequence: TGTGCCAGCAAGGAGGGCGTTGGGGCCAACGTCCTGACTTTC.

CDR3 loop: CSASESWEQYF. CDR3 nucleotides: TGCAGTGCTAGTGAAAGTTGGGAGCAGTACTTC. V and J are TRBV20-1 and TRBJ2-7; D ambiguous. The CDR3 totals 11 residues. Between the trimmed V and J ends, which lost 3 bases and 7 bases, there was a span of 10 bases. CDR1 and CDR2 from the germline V gene are DFQATT and SNEGSKA (reference sequence).

The chain combines TRBV19 with TRBJ2-1, with D possibly being TRBD2 (6 bases). Germline CDR1 and CDR2: LNHDA and SQIVND (reference sequence). The CDR3 contains 13 residues. V lost 3 bases and J lost 9, with 12 bases in between. This CDR3 is CASSIRRAGEQFF. In DNA form, the CDR3 reads TGTGCCAGTAGTATTAGGAGGGCTGGTGAGCAGTTCTTC. Combining the CDR3 with reference TRBV19 and TRBJ2-1 gives the whole variable domain DGGITQSPKYLFRKEGQNVTLSCEQNLNHDAMYWYRQDPGQGLRLIYYSQIVNDFQKGDIAEGYSVSREKKESFPLTVTSAQKNPTAFYLCASSIRRAGEQFFGPGTRLTVL.

The V call is TRBV5-1, the J call TRBJ2-2, with D possibly TRBD1 on 5 matching bases. V was trimmed by 2 bases and J by 3 bases, leaving 11 bases between them. This CDR3 comprises 15 residues. The V gene's germline CDR1 is SGHRS and CDR2 YFSETQ. CDR3: CASSFLQEYTGELFF. DNA of the CDR3: TGCGCCAGCAGCTTTTTACAGGAGTACACCGGGGAGCTGTTTTTT.

The chain employs TRBV7-2 and TRBJ2-7; a weak D match, TRBD2 (5 bases). Germline V gives CDR1 SGHTA, CDR2 FQGNSA. The length of the CDR3 is 14 residues. Deletions cut 3 bases from V and 2 bases from J, with 11 bases between. CDR3 DNA: TGTGCCAGCAGCTTTCGCGGGCCGACCTACGAGCAGTACTTC. Its translation: CASSFRGPTYEQYF.

Only one count was recorded for this clone. The chain links TRBV5-6 to TRBJ2-2; D gene ambiguous. From germline, CDR1 is SGHDT and CDR2 YYEEEE. The CDR3 runs to 13 residues. V lost 2 bases to trimming and J lost 4 bases, with 6 bases between them. The CDR3 reads CASSFLGTGELFF. CDR3 in DNA: TGTGCCAGCAGCTTCTTAGGCACCGGGGAGCTGTTTTTT.

The rearrangement joins TRBV5-1 to TRBJ2-2; perhaps D is TRBD1 or TRBD2 (6 bases each). Germline lookup yields CDR1 SGHRS and CDR2 YFSETQ. The CDR3 covers 13 residues. V was shortened by 7 bases and J by 5 bases, with 12 bases between the two germline ends. The CDR3 protein is CASAEGVTGELFF. DNA for the CDR3: TGCGCCAGCGCGGAGGGGGTGACCGGGGAGCTGTTTTTT.

The chain couples TRBV19 to TRBJ2-7; 14 bases fit TRBD2. Germline V gene data show CDR1 as LNHDA and CDR2 as SQIVND (reference sequence). The CDR3 is 18 residues long. Trimming cost V 5 bases and J 0 bases; bases outside gene matches: 9. The CDR3 is CASSRGLAGVRRSYEQYF. The CDR3 nucleotides are TGTGCCAGTAGTCGGGGACTAGCGGGAGTCCGTCGCTCCTACGAGCAGTACTTC.

This clone was recorded only once. The chain joins TRBV5-4 to TRBJ2-5; 10 bases are a match to TRBD1. CDR3 length: 15 residues. V was clipped by 4 bases and J by 5 bases; unmatched bases: 8. Germline values: CDR1 SGHNT, CDR2 YYREEE (reference sequence). CDR3 coding DNA: TGTGCCAGCAGCGGGGAACCGGGACAGGGGGAGACCCAGTACTTC. It translates to CASSGEPGQGETQYF.